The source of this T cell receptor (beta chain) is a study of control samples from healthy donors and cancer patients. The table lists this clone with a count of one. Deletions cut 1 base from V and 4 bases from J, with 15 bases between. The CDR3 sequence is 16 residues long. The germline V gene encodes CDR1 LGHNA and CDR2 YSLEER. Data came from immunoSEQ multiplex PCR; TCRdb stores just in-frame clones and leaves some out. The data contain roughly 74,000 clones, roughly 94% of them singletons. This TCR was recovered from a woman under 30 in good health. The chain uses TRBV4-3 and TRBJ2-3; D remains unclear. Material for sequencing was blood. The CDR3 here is CASSQAPGGGADTQYF. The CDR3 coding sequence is TGCGCCAGCAGCCAAGCCCCGGGCGGTGGCGCAGATACGCAGTATTTT.